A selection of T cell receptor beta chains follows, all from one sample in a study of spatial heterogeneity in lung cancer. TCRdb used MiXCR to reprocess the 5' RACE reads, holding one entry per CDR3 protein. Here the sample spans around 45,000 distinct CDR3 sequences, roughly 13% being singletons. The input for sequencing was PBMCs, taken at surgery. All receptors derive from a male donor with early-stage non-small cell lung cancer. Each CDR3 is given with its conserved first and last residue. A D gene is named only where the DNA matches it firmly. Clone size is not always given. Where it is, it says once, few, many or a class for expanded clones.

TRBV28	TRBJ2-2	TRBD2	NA	TGTGCCAGCAGGGCTAGCGGGAGGCGGACCGGGGAGCTGTTTTTT	CASRASGRRTGELFF
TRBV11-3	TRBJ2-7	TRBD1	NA	TGTGCCAGCAGCCGACAGGGGGGCCCCTACGAGCAGTACTTC	CASSRQGGPYEQYF
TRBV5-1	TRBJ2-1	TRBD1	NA	TGCGCCAGCAGCAAGACAGGGGCCTACAATGAGCAGTTCTTC	CASSKTGAYNEQFF
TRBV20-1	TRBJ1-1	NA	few	TGCAGTGCAATACAGGGAAGTGGGACTGAAGCTTTCTTT	CSAIQGSGTEAFF
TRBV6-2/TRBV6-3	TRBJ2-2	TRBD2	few	TGTGCCAGCAGACCCCTAGTCACAGCTAGCGGGAGTTACACCGGGGAGCTGTTTTTT	CASRPLVTASGSYTGELFF
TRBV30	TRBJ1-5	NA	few	TGTGCCTCCATTGTAGGGAGGAGGGGCAATCAGCCCCAGCATTTT	CASIVGRRGNQPQHF
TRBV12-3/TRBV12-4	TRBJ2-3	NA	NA	TGTGCCAGCAGTCCGGGACTTACTAGCACAGATACGCAGTATTTT	CASSPGLTSTDTQYF
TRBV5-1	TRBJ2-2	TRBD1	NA	TGCGCCAGCAGCTCGGGACAGGCGAACACCGGGGAGCTGTTTTTT	CASSSGQANTGELFF
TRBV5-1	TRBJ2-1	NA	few	TGCGCCAGCAGCCCTCAGGCTTTGAGCTCCTACAATGAGCAGTTCTTC	CASSPQALSSYNEQFF
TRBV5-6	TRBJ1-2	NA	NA	TGTGCCAGCAGCGCTTCCAGGGACGTCTATGGCTACACCTTC	CASSASRDVYGYTF
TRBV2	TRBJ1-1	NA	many	TGTGCCAGCAGTTTTCGCCGTTTGATCACTGAAGCTTTCTTT	CASSFRRLITEAFF
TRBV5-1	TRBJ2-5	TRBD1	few	TGCGCCAGCAGCGAGACAGGGATACGAGAGACCCAGTACTTC	CASSETGIRETQYF
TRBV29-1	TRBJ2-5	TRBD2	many	TGCAGCGGCAGGACTAGCCGCGAGACCCAGTACTTC	CSGRTSRETQYF
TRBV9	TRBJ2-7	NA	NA	TGTGCCAGCAGCGTAGTACCGGGCGGCGAGCAGTACTTC	CASSVVPGGEQYF
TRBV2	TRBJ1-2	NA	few	TGTGCCAGCAGAGATTCGGCCGCACCATATGGCTACACCTTC	CASRDSAAPYGYTF
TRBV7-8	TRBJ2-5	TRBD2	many	TGTGCCAGCAGCTTAGTGGGACTAGCGGAGGGCGGGCAAGGGACCCAGTACTTC	CASSLVGLAEGGQGTQYF
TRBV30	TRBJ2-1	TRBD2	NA	TGTGCCTGGAGCCGACTAGCGGGTAATGAGCAGTTCTTC	CAWSRLAGNEQFF
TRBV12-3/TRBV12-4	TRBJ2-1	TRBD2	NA	TGTGCCAGCAGTTCGTCAACTAGCGGGAGGTTATACAATGAGCAGTTCTTC	CASSSSTSGRLYNEQFF
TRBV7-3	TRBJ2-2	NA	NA	TGTGCCAGCAGCCTCGGACCGAGGAGGGGCGGGGAGCTGTTTTTT	CASSLGPRRGGELFF
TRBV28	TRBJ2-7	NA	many	TGTGCCAGCAGTTTACACTACGAGCAGTACTTC	CASSLHYEQYF
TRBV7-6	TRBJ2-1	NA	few	TGTGCCAGCAGCTTATTGAGCGGCACCTACAATGAGCAGTTCTTC	CASSLLSGTYNEQFF
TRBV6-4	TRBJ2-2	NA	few	TGTGCCAGCAAGGGCCAGTTCAGTGGGGAGCTGTTTTTT	CASKGQFSGELFF
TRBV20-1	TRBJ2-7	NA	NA	TGCAGTGCTGCCCGACAGAACGGACCCTACGAGCAGTACTTC	CSAARQNGPYEQYF
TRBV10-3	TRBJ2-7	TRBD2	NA	TGTGCCATCAGTGCACAGCGGGAGATCGACGAGCAGTACTTC	CAISAQREIDEQYF
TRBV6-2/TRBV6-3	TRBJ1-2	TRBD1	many	TGTGCCAGCAGTCGGGACAGGGGGAACTATGGCTACACCTTC	CASSRDRGNYGYTF
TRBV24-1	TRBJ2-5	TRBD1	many	TGTGCCACGAGAGACAGGGTGGAGACCCAGTACTTC	CATRDRVETQYF
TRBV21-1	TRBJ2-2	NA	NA	TGTGCCAGCAGCAAACGGGGGTCCGGGGAGCTGTTTTTT	CASSKRGSGELFF
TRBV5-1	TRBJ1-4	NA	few	TGCGCCAGCAGCTTGGAACGGCCTAATGAAAAACTGTTTTTT	CASSLERPNEKLFF
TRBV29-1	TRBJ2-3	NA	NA	TGCAGCGTTGAAGGAAGGCTACGTACGCAGTATTTT	CSVEGRLRTQYF
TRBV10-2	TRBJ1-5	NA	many	TGCGCCAGCAGTGATGGGGAGGGTCAGCCCCAGCATTTT	CASSDGEGQPQHF
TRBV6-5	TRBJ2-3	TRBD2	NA	TGTGCCAGCAGTTACTCGACTAGCGGGGCAGATACGCAGTATTTT	CASSYSTSGADTQYF
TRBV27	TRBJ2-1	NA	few	TGTGCCAGCAGTTTCGGCGGACAATACTACAATGAGCAGTTCTTC	CASSFGGQYYNEQFF
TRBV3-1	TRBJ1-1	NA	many	TGTGCCAGCAGCCAATCTGCCCAGGGAGGCGTCACTGAAGCTTTCTTT	CASSQSAQGGVTEAFF
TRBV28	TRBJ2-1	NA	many	TGTGCCAGCAGTTTATCGGGGAACTACAATGAGCAGTTCTTC	CASSLSGNYNEQFF
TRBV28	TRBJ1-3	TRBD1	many	TGTGCCAGCAGTTTACAGGGGGCACGAAACACCATATATTTT	CASSLQGARNTIYF
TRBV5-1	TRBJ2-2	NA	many	TGCGCCAGCAGAACCCAGGACACCGGGGAGCTGTTTTTT	CASRTQDTGELFF
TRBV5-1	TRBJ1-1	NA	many	TGCGCCAGCAGCTTGGATAACACTGAAGCTTTCTTT	CASSLDNTEAFF
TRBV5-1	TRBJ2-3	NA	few	TGCGCCAGCAGCCCGGGAGACACAGGACTCACAGATACGCAGTATTTT	CASSPGDTGLTDTQYF
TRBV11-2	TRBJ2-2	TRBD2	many	TGTGCCAGCAGCCGGACTAGCGGAAGCACCGGGGAGCTGTTTTTT	CASSRTSGSTGELFF
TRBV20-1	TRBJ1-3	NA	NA	TGCAGTGCTATGCTAGGAACTGGAAACACCATATATTTT	CSAMLGTGNTIYF